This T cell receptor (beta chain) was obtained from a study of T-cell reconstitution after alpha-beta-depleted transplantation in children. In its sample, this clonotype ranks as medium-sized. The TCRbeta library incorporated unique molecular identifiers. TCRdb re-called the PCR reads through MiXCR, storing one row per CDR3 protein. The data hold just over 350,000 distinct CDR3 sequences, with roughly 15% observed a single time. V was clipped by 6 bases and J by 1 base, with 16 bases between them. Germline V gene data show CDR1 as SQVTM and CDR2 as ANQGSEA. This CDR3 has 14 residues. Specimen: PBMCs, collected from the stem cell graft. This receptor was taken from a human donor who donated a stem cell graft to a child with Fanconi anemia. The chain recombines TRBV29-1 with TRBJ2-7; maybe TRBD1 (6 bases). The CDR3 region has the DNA TGCAGCGTCACCTTACAGGGCCGATCCTACGAGCAGTACTTC. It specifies CSVTLQGRSYEQYF.